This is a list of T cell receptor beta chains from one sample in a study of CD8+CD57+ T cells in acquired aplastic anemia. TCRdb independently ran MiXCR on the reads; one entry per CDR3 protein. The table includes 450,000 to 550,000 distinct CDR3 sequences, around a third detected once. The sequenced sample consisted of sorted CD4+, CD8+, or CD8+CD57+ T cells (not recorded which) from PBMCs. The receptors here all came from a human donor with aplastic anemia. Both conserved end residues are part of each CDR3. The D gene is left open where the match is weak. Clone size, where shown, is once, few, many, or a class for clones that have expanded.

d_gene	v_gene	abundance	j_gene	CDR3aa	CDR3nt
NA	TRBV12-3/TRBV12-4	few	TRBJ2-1	CASSRTTTEQFF	TGTGCCAGCAGTCGCACTACAACAGAGCAGTTCTTC
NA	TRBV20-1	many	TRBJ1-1	CSANLYMNTEAFF	TGCAGTGCTAACCTCTACATGAACACTGAAGCTTTCTTT
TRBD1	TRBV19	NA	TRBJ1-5	CASTRGQGPQPQHF	TGTGCCAGTACTAGGGGACAGGGTCCTCAGCCCCAGCATTTT
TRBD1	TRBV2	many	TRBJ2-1	CASATTGGSYNEQFF	TGTGCCAGCGCAACGACAGGGGGCTCTTACAATGAGCAGTTCTTC
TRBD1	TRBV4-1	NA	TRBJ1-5	CASSQVGQSGPQHF	TGCGCCAGCAGCCAGGTGGGACAGTCGGGGCCCCAGCATTTT
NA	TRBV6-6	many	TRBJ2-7	CASSYSGVVDEQYF	TGTGCCAGCAGTTACTCGGGGGTCGTCGACGAGCAGTACTTC
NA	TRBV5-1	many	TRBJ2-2	CASSLGSTGELFF	TGTGCCAGCAGCTTGGGTTCGACCGGGGAGCTGTTTTTT
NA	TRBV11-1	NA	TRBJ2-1	CASSPAGAGDNNEQFF	TGTGCCAGCAGCCCCGCAGGTGCGGGGGACAACAATGAGCAGTTTTTC
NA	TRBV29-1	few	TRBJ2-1	CSPLLGQLANNEQFF	TGCAGCCCGTTGCTGGGACAGCTAGCGAACAATGAGCAGTTCTTC
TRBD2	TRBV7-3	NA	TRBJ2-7	CASSALAGVRYEQYF	TGTGCCAGCAGCGCGCTAGCGGGGGTTAGGTACGAGCAGTACTTC
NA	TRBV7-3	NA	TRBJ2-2	CASSQRVSGELFF	TGTGCCAGCAGTCAGCGGGTTTCCGGGGAGCTGTTTTTT
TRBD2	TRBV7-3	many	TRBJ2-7	CASSLRGGGAAEQYF	TGTGCCAGCAGCTTAAGGGGCGGGGGGGCGGCTGAGCAGTACTTC
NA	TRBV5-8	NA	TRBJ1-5	CASSLHRGNQPQHF	TGTGCCAGCAGCTTGCATCGGGGCAATCAGCCCCAGCATTTT
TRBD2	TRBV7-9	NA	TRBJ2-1	CAASGGSNEQFF	TGTGCCGCTTCCGGGGGGAGCAATGAGCAGTTCTTC
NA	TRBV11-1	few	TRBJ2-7	CASSPLIGASFSYEQYF	TGTGCCAGCAGCCCTCTTATTGGTGCCTCCTTCTCCTACGAGCAGTACTTC
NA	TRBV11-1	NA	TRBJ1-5	CASSFEALSGRASNQPQHF	TGTGCCAGCAGCTTCGAGGCGTTATCGGGTAGGGCTAGCAATCAGCCCCAGCATTTT
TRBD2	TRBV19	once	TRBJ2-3	CASKTSGTYTDTQYF	TGTGCCAGTAAGACTAGCGGGACATACACAGATACGCAGTATTTT
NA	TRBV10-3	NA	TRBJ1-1	CAISRMENTEAFF	TGTGCCATCAGTAGAATGGAGAACACTGAAGCTTTCTTT
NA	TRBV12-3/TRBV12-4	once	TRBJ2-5	CASCVEAKETQYF	TGTGCCAGTTGCGTAGAAGCTAAAGAGACCCAGTACTTC
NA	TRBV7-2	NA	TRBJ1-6	CASSSSTGVNSPLHF	TGTGCCAGCAGCTCATCCACCGGGGTGAATTCACCCCTCCACTTT
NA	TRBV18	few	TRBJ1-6	CASSPRRGSSYNSPLHF	TGTGCCAGCTCACCCCGCAGGGGAAGCTCCTATAATTCACCCCTCCACTTT
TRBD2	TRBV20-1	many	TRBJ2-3	CVSGGTDTQYF	TGCGTAAGCGGGGGAACAGATACGCAGTATTTT
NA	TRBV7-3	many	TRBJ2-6	CASSFTRSGANVLTF	TGTGCCAGCAGCTTCACGAGGTCTGGGGCCAACGTCCTGACTTTC
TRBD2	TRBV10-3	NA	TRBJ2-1	CAISAGLAGGRERGNEQFF	TGTGCCATCAGCGCGGGACTAGCGGGAGGTAGGGAGCGTGGTAATGAGCAGTTCTTC
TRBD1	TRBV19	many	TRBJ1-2	CASSSTGTNYGYTF	TGTGCCAGTAGCTCGACAGGGACGAACTATGGCTACACCTTC
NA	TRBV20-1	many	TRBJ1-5	CSARPFGSNQPQHF	TGCAGTGCTAGGCCGTTCGGAAGCAATCAGCCCCAGCATTTT
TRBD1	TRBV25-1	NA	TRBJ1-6	CASSEYGDRESPLHF	TGTGCCAGCAGTGAATATGGGGACAGGGAGTCACCCCTCCACTTT
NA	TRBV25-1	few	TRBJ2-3	CASSYGVQRTDTQYF	TGTGCCAGCAGTTACGGCGTCCAGAGGACAGATACGCAGTATTTT
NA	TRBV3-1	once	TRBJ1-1	CASSQSDRNTEAFF	TGTGCCAGCAGCCAATCGGACCGGAACACTGAAGCTTTCTTT
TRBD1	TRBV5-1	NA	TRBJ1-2	CASSQGSRGNYGYTF	TGCGCCAGCAGCCAAGGGTCCAGGGGGAACTATGGCTACACCTTC
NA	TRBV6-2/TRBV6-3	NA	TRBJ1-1	CASTHGGLNTEAFF	TGTGCCAGCACCCATGGCGGTTTGAACACTGAAGCTTTCTTT
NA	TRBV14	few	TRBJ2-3	CASRVVIGLGDTQYF	TGTGCCAGCCGCGTAGTTATAGGGTTAGGAGATACGCAGTATTTT
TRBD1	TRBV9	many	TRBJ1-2	CASSSMTGDYGYTF	TGTGCCAGCAGCTCCATGACAGGGGACTATGGCTACACCTTC
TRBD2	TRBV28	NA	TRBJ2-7	CASSPGTSGTPYEQYF	TGTGCCAGCAGTCCCGGGACTAGCGGGACACCTTACGAGCAGTACTTC
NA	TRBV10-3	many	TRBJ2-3	CAITPSGVDTQYF	TGTGCCATCACCCCCTCGGGGGTTGATACGCAGTATTTT
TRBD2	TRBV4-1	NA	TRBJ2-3	CASSFSFLPGLADTQYF	TGCGCCAGCAGCTTCTCTTTCCTGCCGGGACTAGCGGATACGCAGTATTTT
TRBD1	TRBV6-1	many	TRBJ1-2	CASRQGVDYGYTF	TGTGCCAGCAGGCAGGGGGTGGACTATGGCTACACCTTC
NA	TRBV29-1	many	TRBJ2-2	CSVSAGPGELFF	TGCAGCGTTTCGGCAGGGCCCGGGGAGCTGTTTTTT
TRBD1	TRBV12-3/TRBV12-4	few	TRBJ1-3	CASSIRQGQAGNTIYF	TGTGCCAGCAGTATCCGACAGGGACAAGCTGGAAACACCATATATTTT